This T cell receptor beta chain was sequenced during a study of PD-1 blockade in classical Hodgkin lymphoma. General observations from the study: Diversity similar to that of newly diagnosed patients was seen at baseline in complete responders. Newly diagnosed patients were said to have less baseline TCR diversity than healthy donors did.

A remark on this clone: No antigen is known for it.

Sequenced by immunoSEQ multiplex PCR; TCRdb stores in-frame clones only, minus some. Among tens of thousands of clones listed, around 82% were seen once. Germline CDR1 GTSNPN, CDR2 SVGIG (reference sequence). The CDR3 sequence is 10 residues long. Trimming took off 1 base at V and 15 bases at J, with 7 bases between the two ends. In every patient, relapse followed autologous stem cell transplantation, while exposure to brentuximab vedotin differed. J is TRBJ1-6 and V is TRBV30; D remains unclear. The sequences come from peripheral blood mononuclear cells (PBMCs), collected before the second cycle of nivolumab. This clonotype originated in a human donor with classical Hodgkin lymphoma. The CDR3 reads CAWSGVRLHF. DNA of the CDR3: TGTGCCTGGAGTGGAGTGCGCCTCCACTTT.